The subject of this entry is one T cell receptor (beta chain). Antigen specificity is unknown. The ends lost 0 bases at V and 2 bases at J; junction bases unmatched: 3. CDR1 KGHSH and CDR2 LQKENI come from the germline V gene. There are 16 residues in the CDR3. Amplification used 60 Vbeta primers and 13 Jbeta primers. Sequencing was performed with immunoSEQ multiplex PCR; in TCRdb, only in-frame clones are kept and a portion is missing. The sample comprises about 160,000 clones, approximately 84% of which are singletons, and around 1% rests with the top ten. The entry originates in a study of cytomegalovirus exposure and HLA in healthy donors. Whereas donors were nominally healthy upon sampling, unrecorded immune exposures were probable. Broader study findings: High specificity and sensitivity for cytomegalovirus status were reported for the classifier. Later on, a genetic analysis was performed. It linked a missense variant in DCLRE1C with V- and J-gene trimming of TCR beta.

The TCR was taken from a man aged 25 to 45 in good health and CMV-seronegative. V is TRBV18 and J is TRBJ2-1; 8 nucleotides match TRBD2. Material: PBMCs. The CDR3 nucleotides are TGTGCCAGCTCACCACCGTCTAGCGGGCCCTACAATGAGCAGTTCTTC. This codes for CASSPPSSGPYNEQFF.